Given below is one T cell receptor beta chain in context. This entry belongs to a study of PD-1 blockade in classical Hodgkin lymphoma. The CDR3 has 14 residues. Trimming pared 3 bases from V and 8 bases from J, leaving 13 bases between. Germline loops: CDR1 SGHDN, CDR2 FVKESK. Time point noted: cycle 4 day 1 (C4D1), after five to seven weeks of nivolumab. Autologous stem cell transplantation was followed by relapse in every patient, and brentuximab vedotin exposure varied. Clones were read by immunoSEQ multiplex PCR, and TCRdb kept only the in-frame ones, dropping some. This sample carries tens of thousands of clones, more than 65% of them seen once, and the ten largest clones take roughly 22%.

The rearrangement joins TRBV14 to TRBJ1-4, with D possibly being TRBD1 (5 bases). The receptor was isolated from a human donor with classical Hodgkin lymphoma. The sample was peripheral blood mononuclear cells (PBMCs), taken before the fourth cycle of nivolumab. CDR3 residues: CASSQPGPIEKLFF. The CDR3 DNA reads TGTGCCAGCAGCCAGCCGGGACCGATAGAAAAACTGTTTTTT. Filled out from reference TRBV14 and TRBJ1-4, the complete variable domain reads EAGVTQFPSHSVIEKGQTVTLRCDPISGHDNLYWYRRVMGKEIKFLLHFVKESKQDESGMPNNRFLAERTGGTYSTLKVQPAELEDSGVYFCASSQPGPIEKLFFGSGTQLSVL.